This record concerns one T cell receptor beta chain sequence. Its antigen target is currently unknown. No per-base quality is available; no much larger clone lies one base away. These data originate in a study of OX40 agonist ivuxolimab in advanced cancers. A note on the overall study: The costimulatory receptor OX40 (CD134) was targeted by ivuxolimab, a fully human IgG2 agonistic monoclonal antibody. The dose-escalation cohort was about 83% male with a mean age of roughly 60 years, ranging from about 23 to 85. Patients were allowed to have had prior anti-PD-1, anti-PD-L1 or anti-CTLA-4 therapy, and roughly 40% of the dose-escalation patients had previously received checkpoint inhibitors. Peripheral TCRbeta sequencing was intended to test whether TCR sequence diversity was altered and clonal T-cell expansion was caused by ivuxolimab. The monotherapy dose-escalation portion (N ≈ 52 patients) of the phase I ivuxolimab trial is reported in the paper. Among the 50 to 55 dose-escalation patients, roughly 20 had hepatocellular carcinoma, roughly 15 melanoma, 9 renal cell carcinoma and 9 head and neck cancer. Intravenous ivuxolimab was administered to patients every 2 weeks at six dose levels: 0.01, 0.1, 0.3, 1.5, 3 and 10 mg/kg. Partial responses were achieved by three dose-escalation patients, of whom one had hepatocellular carcinoma and two had cutaneous melanoma. Study-level results and caveats: Antigen specificity was not determined for the clonally expanded peripheral T cells. In partial responders in the 0.1-3.0 mg/kg groups, normalized peripheral clonal expansion was found to be among the lowest, especially among CD8+ T cells. After ivuxolimab, more expanded clones were found on average in CD8+ T cells than in CD4+ T cells. Low levels of normalized T-cell clonal expansion were also seen in some nonresponding patients. Clonal expansion of both CD4+ and CD8+ blood T cells was observed from baseline to week 6 at doses 0.1 to 3.0 mg/kg.

The trial excluded patients who had a history of autoimmune disease or who were on systemic immunosuppression. In every dose cohort, peripheral blood was drawn for TCR sequencing at baseline, cycle 4 day 1, and cycle 7 day 1. The samples were drawn from a first-in-human, open-label, multicenter phase I dose-escalation trial of ivuxolimab. Adults with locally advanced or metastatic melanoma, renal cell carcinoma, hepatocellular carcinoma or head and neck squamous cell carcinoma were enrolled in the trial. Before TCR sequencing, CD4+ and CD8+ T cells were separately sorted from peripheral blood. Genomic DNA was extracted from sorted cells for sequencing of the TCRbeta CDR3 region. The immunoSEQ Assay was used to sequence the TCRbeta CDR3 regions. The source is immuneACCESS, and TCRdb retained only in-frame sequences with V and J called. Part of the clones is not carried over; for the studies checked, unresolved V genes explain less than half of this, and the remainder is unexplained. This sample lists about 64,000 clones; about 91% were detected once. The ten most abundant clones make up around 0.4% of the sample.

From the cysteine up to the phenylalanine, the CDR3 has a length of 17 residues. The sequence is cut down to CDR3 DNA, 51 bases in frame from base 1. Reading the germline V gene gives CDR1 SQVTM and CDR2 ANQGSEA. V and J are trimmed by 0 bases and 0 bases, and the gene matches miss 6 bases of the junction. This TCR was sampled from an adult with an advanced solid tumor such as melanoma, head and neck, liver or kidney cancer. The source material was CD4+ or CD8+ T cells sorted from blood, sampled in a trial of the OX40 agonist ivuxolimab. The V and J segments used are TRBV29-1 and TRBJ2-1; TRBD2 agrees with 9 junctional bases. In nucleotide form, the sequence is TGCAGCGTTGAAGAAAGGCTAGCGGGAAGCTCCTACAATGAGCAGTTCTTC. The encoded protein is CSVEERLAGSSYNEQFF.